This T cell receptor (beta chain) comes out of a study of blood T cell repertoires in COVID-19. The CDR3 covers 12 residues. Germline CDR1 reads LNHDA; CDR2 reads SQIVND (reference sequence). Trimming pared 8 bases from V and 6 bases from J, leaving 10 bases between. In the authors' methods: Amplification with reference gene primers provided the estimates of nucleated cell counts. Produced via immunoSEQ multiplex PCR; TCRdb's table is partial and in-frame only. D and trimming were read from the DNA, whereas the V and J calls and clone size are those reported in that table. The sample holds 25,000 to 40,000 clones, about 90% seen once.

The sample consisted of peripheral blood. This chain links TRBV19 with TRBJ1-4; D may be TRBD1 (5 bases). The TCR was taken from a human donor in a cohort sampled during active COVID-19. CDR3 bases: TGTGCCAGTGGACAAGTATATGAAAAACTGTTTTTT. Encoded protein: CASGQVYEKLFF.